These 2 T cell receptor beta chains came from one sample sequenced in a study of shared clonotypes between healthy human individuals. Selected positively for CCR7 and CD45RO-negative, naive CD8 cells excluded terminally differentiated effector memory CD45RA+ cells. Clones were read by immunoSEQ multiplex PCR, and TCRdb kept only the in-frame ones, dropping some. There are about 800,000 clones in the sample; 96% occur only once, and around 0.25% lies in the top ten. Input material: naive CD8+ T cells sorted from blood. The source is a man under 40 in good health.

The chain has TRBV10-3 and TRBJ2-7; a possible D gene is TRBD1 (5 bases). From germline, CDR1 is ENHRY and CDR2 SYGVKD. CDR3 size: 15 residues. V was cut by 3 bases and J by 3 bases, with 15 bases left in between. CDR3 in DNA: TGTGCCATCAGTGACCCAGGGTCAGGGCACTACGAGCAGTACTTC. Protein: CAISDPGSGHYEQYF.

The chain joins TRBV27 to TRBJ2-3; 9 bases line up with TRBD2. The CDR3 spans 16 residues. Germline CDR1 and CDR2: MNHEY and SMNVEV (reference sequence). The ends lost 2 bases at V and 0 bases at J; junction bases unmatched: 3. The CDR3 DNA reads as TGTGCCAGCAGTTTAGGGACTAGCCAGAGCACAGATACGCAGTATTTT. This gives the protein CASSLGTSQSTDTQYF.